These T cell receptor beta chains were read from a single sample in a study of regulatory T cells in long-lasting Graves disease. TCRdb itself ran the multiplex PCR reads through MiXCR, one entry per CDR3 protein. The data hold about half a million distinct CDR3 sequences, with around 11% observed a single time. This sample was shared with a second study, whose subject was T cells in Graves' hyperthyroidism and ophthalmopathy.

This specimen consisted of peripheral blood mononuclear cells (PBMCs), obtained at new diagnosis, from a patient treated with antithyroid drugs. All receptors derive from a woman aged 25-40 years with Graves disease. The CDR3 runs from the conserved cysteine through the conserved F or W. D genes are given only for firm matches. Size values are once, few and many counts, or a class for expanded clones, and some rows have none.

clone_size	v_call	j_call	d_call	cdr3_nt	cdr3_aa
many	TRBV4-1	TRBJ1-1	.	TGCGCCAGCAGCCAAGAACGGGAAGCTTTCTTT	CASSQEREAFF
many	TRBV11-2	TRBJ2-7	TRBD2	TGTGCCAGCACCACCGGGGGGTACGAGCAGTACTTC	CASTTGGYEQYF
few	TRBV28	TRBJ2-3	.	TGTGCCAGCAGTTTATTAGGCCCCAACGACACAGATACGCAGTATTTT	CASSLLGPNDTDTQYF
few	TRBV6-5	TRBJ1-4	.	TGTGCCAGCAGTTTGGGCAAAGACGCCCAAAAACTGTTTTTT	CASSLGKDAQKLFF
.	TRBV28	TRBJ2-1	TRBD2	TGTGCCAGCAGTTTATTGGGCGGGAGGAGCTCCTACAATGAGCAGTTCTTC	CASSLLGGRSSYNEQFF
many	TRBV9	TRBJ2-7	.	TGTGCCAGCAGCGTATTCGAGGTCCCTTACGAGCAGTACTTC	CASSVFEVPYEQYF
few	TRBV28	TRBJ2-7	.	TGTGCCAGCAGTTTGACTCCCTCCTACGAGCAGTACTTC	CASSLTPSYEQYF
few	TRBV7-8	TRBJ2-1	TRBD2	TGTGCCAGCAGCTTGGTGGGAGGGCTGAATGAGCAGTTCTTC	CASSLVGGLNEQFF
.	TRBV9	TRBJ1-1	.	TGTGCCAGCAGCGTAGATGGGACGGATTATCTCGAAGCTTTCTTT	CASSVDGTDYLEAFF
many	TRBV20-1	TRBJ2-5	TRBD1	TGCAGTGCTAGAGGCATTCGGGACAGGTCATTGGAGACCCAGTACTTC	CSARGIRDRSLETQYF
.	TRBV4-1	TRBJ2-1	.	TGCGCCAGCAGCCAAGCCTGGACAGACTCCTACAATGAGCAGTTCTTC	CASSQAWTDSYNEQFF
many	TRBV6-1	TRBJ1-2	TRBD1	TGTGCCAGCAGTCTTAAGGGGGCGCGGGGCTACACCTTC	CASSLKGARGYTF
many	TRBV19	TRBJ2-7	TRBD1	TGTGCCAGTAGGCCCCGGGACAGGGCACCCTACGAGCAGTACTTC	CASRPRDRAPYEQYF
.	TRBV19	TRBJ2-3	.	TGTGCCAGTAGTATTGACGCCGCAACGAGAGGAGATACGCAGTATTTT	CASSIDAATRGDTQYF
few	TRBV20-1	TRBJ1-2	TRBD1	TGCAGTGCTAGAGATCGAGGACAGGGGGCAAGTGGCTACACCTTC	CSARDRGQGASGYTF
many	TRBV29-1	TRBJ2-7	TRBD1	TGCAGCGTTGTGCCCCGGGACAGGGTCTCCTACGAGCAGTACTTC	CSVVPRDRVSYEQYF
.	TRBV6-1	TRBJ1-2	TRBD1	TGTGCCAGCAGTAGCCCGGGACAGGGGGCCTATGGCTACACCTTC	CASSSPGQGAYGYTF
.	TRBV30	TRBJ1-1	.	TGTGCCTGGAGCCTTGGGGACACTGAAGCTTTCTTT	CAWSLGDTEAFF
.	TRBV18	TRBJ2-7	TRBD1	TGTGCCAGCTCACTCACCGGGACAGGGTTCTCCTACGAGCAGTACTTC	CASSLTGTGFSYEQYF
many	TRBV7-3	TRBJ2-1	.	TGTGCCAGCAGCTTAGGCGGAAACTACAATGAGCAGTTCTTC	CASSLGGNYNEQFF
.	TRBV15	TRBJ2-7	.	TGTGCCACCAGCAGAGGGGCATCCCGTCCCTCCTACGAGCAGTACTTC	CATSRGASRPSYEQYF
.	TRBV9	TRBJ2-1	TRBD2	TGTGCCAGCAGCGCCAGATGGACTAGCGGGTACAATGAGCAGTTCTTC	CASSARWTSGYNEQFF
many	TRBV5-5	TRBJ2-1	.	TGTGCCAGCAGCTTGGTAGTCCACAATGAGCAGTTCTTC	CASSLVVHNEQFF
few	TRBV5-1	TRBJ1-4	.	TGCGCCAGCAGTCGTTCCACAGGGTCAACTAATGAAAAACTGTTTTTT	CASSRSTGSTNEKLFF
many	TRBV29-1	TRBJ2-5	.	TGCAGCGTTGAACAGGGTTCGGGGACCCAGTACTTC	CSVEQGSGTQYF
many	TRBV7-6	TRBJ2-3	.	TGTGCCAGCAGCACCCGACCTCCCGGTACAACAGATACGCAGTATTTT	CASSTRPPGTTDTQYF
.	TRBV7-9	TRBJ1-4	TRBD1	TGTGCCAGCGGCTCCGCCGGGACAGGGTCTGAAAAACTGTTTTTT	CASGSAGTGSEKLFF
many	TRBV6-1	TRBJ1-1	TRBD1	TGTGCCAGCAGAAACCAGGGGGGGAGAACTGAAGCTTTCTTT	CASRNQGGRTEAFF
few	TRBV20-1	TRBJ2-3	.	TGCAGTGCTATGATAGGAGAAAACCTTTGGACAGATACGCAGTATTTT	CSAMIGENLWTDTQYF
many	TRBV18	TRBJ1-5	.	TGTGCCAGCTCAGCGGACCGGTGGGGCAATCAGCCCCAGCATTTT	CASSADRWGNQPQHF
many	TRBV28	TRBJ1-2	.	TGTGCCAGCAGCAATTCGATATGGGGGCATGGCTACACCTTC	CASSNSIWGHGYTF
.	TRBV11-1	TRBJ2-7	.	TGTGCCAGCAGCGTGGCCGGGACATACTACGAGCAGTACTTC	CASSVAGTYYEQYF
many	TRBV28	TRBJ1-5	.	TGTGCCAGCAGTTTTATGGCTCAGCCCCAGCATTTT	CASSFMAQPQHF
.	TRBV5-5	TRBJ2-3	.	TGTGCCAGCAGCCTTCCGGCGGGCACAGATACGCAGTATTTT	CASSLPAGTDTQYF
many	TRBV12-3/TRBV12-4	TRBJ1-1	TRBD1	TGTGCCAGCAGTACCCCCGGGACAGGGACTTGGGCAGCTTTCTTT	CASSTPGTGTWAAFF
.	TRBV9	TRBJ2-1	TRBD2	TGTGCCAGCAGCGTAGATAGCGGGAGCCCCTACAATGAGCAGTTCTTC	CASSVDSGSPYNEQFF
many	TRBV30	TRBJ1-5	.	TGTGCCTGGAGTGACGACAGATATAGCAATCAGCCCCAGCATTTT	CAWSDDRYSNQPQHF
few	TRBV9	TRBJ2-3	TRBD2	TGTGCCAGCAGCATTAGCGGGCAGCGGGCGGGCCCAGATACGCAGTATTTT	CASSISGQRAGPDTQYF
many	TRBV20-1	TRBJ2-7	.	TGCAGTGCTAGAGATTGGAACAGGGCGACCTCCTACGAGCAGTACTTC	CSARDWNRATSYEQYF
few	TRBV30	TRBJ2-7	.	TGTGCCTGGGGAAGGGTCGAGCAGTACTTC	CAWGRVEQYF
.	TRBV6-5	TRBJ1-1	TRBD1	TGTGCCAGCAGTTCCTGGGACAGGGAATTGACTGAAGCTTTCTTT	CASSSWDRELTEAFF
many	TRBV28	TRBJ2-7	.	TGTGCCAGCAGTTCAACCCGGGACGCTGGCTACTACGAGCAGTACTTC	CASSSTRDAGYYEQYF
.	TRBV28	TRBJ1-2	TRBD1	TGTGCCAGCAGCCATGACAGGGTTCGCTACACCTTC	CASSHDRVRYTF
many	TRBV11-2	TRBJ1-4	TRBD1	TGTGCCAGCAGCTGGGGGACAGGACTTAATGAAAAACTGTTTTTT	CASSWGTGLNEKLFF
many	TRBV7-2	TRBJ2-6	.	TGTGCCAGCAGCTTAGACCATACAACTGGGGCCAACGTCCTGACTTTC	CASSLDHTTGANVLTF
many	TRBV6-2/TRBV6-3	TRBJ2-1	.	TGTGCCAGCAGTTACGAAACGGGTGGGCAGTTCTTC	CASSYETGGQFF
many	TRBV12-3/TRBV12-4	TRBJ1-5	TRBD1	TGTGCCAGCAGGGGGACAGGCCCTAATCAGCCCCAGCATTTT	CASRGTGPNQPQHF
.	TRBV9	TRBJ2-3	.	TGTGCCAGCAGCGTAGACCATGATACGCAGTATTTT	CASSVDHDTQYF
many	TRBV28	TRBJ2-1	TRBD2	TGTGCCAGCTGGGGGATGGGCGGGAGCTCCTACAATGAGCAGTTCTTC	CASWGMGGSSYNEQFF
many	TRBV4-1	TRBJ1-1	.	TGCGCCAGCAGCCCACTCGGGCGGGGTAAACCTGAAGCTTTCTTT	CASSPLGRGKPEAFF
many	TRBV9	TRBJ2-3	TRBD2	TGTGCCAGCAGCGTAGGGAGCGGGAGTGGGACAGATACGCAGTATTTT	CASSVGSGSGTDTQYF
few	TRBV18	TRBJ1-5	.	TGTGCCAGCTCACAAATGTCCGGGGTTAGCAATCAGCCCCAGCATTTT	CASSQMSGVSNQPQHF
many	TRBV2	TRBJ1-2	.	TGTGCCACCGGACAGTCATTAAGTGACTATGGCTACACCTTC	CATGQSLSDYGYTF
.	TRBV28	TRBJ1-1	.	TGTGCCAGCAGTTTAGCGAGGAAGGGTCGGAACACTGAAGCTTTCTTT	CASSLARKGRNTEAFF
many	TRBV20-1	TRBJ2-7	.	TGCAGTGCTACCCAATACGGGGGCGCTTCCCCCTACGAGCAGTACTTC	CSATQYGGASPYEQYF
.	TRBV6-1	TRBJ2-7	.	TGTGCCAGCAGCTCCTATATCGGCCGCAACTACGAGCAGTACTTC	CASSSYIGRNYEQYF
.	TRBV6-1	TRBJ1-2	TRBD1	TGTGCCAGCAGTGAATCGACAGGGGATGGCTACACCTTC	CASSESTGDGYTF